These 28 T cell receptor beta chains originate from one sample sequenced in a study of blood T cell repertoires in COVID-19. Produced via immunoSEQ multiplex PCR; TCRdb's table is partial and in-frame only. The repertoire holds under 100,000 clones, with about 87% as singletons. Specimen: peripheral blood. These receptors all stem from a man aged 35-49 years with acute or convalescent COVID-19.

This sequence joins TRBV19 and TRBJ2-3, with D possibly matching TRBD1 (6 bases). Germline V CDR1 and CDR2: LNHDA, SQIVND (reference sequence). The CDR3 runs 15 residues. V was clipped by 4 bases and J by 3 bases, with 14 bases between them. CDR3 region: CASSNEGVETDTQYF. The DNA of the CDR3 is TGTGCCAGTAGTAACGAGGGGGTAGAAACAGATACGCAGTATTTT.

The chain employs TRBV29-1 and TRBJ1-5, with a weak D call TRBD1 (6 bases). The germline V gene encodes CDR1 SQVTM and CDR2 ANQGSEA. This CDR3 has 14 amino acids. V shed 6 bases and J shed 4 bases, with 16 bases lying between them. The CDR3 region has the DNA TGCAGCGTGTCGACAGGCCCGGTGAATCAGCCCCAGCATTTT. Translating it yields CSVSTGPVNQPQHF.

This clone has a single count. This chain links TRBV11-2 with TRBJ2-3, with D unresolved. The germline gives CDR1 SGHAT, CDR2 FQNNGV. The CDR3 consists of 15 residues. Trimming cost V 2 bases and J 1 base, with 10 bases left between them. CDR3 nucleotides: TGTGCCAGCAGCTTAATGAGGCCCGGCACAGATACGCAGTATTTT. It translates to CASSLMRPGTDTQYF.

V is TRBV30 and J is TRBJ1-1, with 7 bases that match TRBD1. The CDR3 totals 13 residues. The V segment lost 4 bases and the J segment 4 bases; nucleotides outside the gene matches: 6. Germline loops: CDR1 GTSNPN, CDR2 SVGIG (reference sequence). The CDR3 bases are TGTGCCTGGAATCGACAGGGCGGCACTGAAGCTTTCTTT. Amino acid sequence: CAWNRQGGTEAFF.

This clone was picked up a small number of times. As DNA, the CDR3 is TGTGCCAGCAGCCGGCGGCGTGGATCTACTGAAGCTTTCTTT. Translated: CASSRRRGSTEAFF. The rearrangement joins TRBV5-8 to TRBJ1-1; D call uncertain. Trimming left V 4 bases short and J 5 bases short, with 15 bases between. This CDR3 region has 14 residues. From germline, CDR1 is SGHTS and CDR2 YDEGEE.

The chain is built from TRBV10-2 and TRBJ2-2; weak D call: TRBD2 (5 bases). From germline, CDR1 is WSHSY and CDR2 SAAADI. Trimming removed 6 bases at V and 2 bases at J, with 10 bases between. This CDR3 spans 14 amino acids. CDR3 amino acids: CASRDSVNTGELFF. The CDR3 DNA reads TGCGCCAGCAGGGATAGCGTAAACACCGGGGAGCTGTTTTTT.

The chain carries TRBV9 and TRBJ2-2; D is uncertain. Germline assignment: CDR1 SGDLS and CDR2 YYNGEE. There are 14 residues in the CDR3. The V end was cut by 0 bases, the J end by 7 bases, with 10 bases between. The CDR3 nucleotides are TGTGCCAGCAGCGTAGCGGTAGATCGCGGGGAGCTGTTTTTT. Translated, it gives CASSVAVDRGELFF.

V is TRBV29-1 and J is TRBJ2-2; TRBD1 might be the D (6 bases). The CDR3 extends over 14 amino acids. The germline V and J ends were trimmed by 4 bases and 2 bases, with 11 bases remaining between them. CDR1 and CDR2 from the germline V gene are SQVTM and ANQGSEA. The CDR3 sequence: CSVGWTENTGELFF. CDR3 nucleotides: TGCAGCGTTGGTTGGACAGAAAACACCGGGGAGCTGTTTTTT.

V usage is TRBV9 and J usage is TRBJ1-2; unclear D gene. Trimming shortened V by 2 bases and J by 5 bases, and 7 bases separated the two germline ends. The CDR3 length is 12 residues. Germline V gives CDR1 SGDLS, CDR2 YYNGEE. The CDR3 bases are TGTGCCAGCAGCGTCAGCGAATATGGCTACACCTTC. Its translation: CASSVSEYGYTF.

The chain couples TRBV5-1 to TRBJ2-5; 8 bases match TRBD1. V lost 0 bases, J lost 5 bases, and 9 bases stayed unmatched. The CDR3 sequence is 16 residues long. CDR1 and CDR2 (germline): SGHRS, YFSETQ. The CDR3 region has the DNA TGCGCCAGCAGCTTGGGGGCAGGGGGCTTACTGGAGACCCAGTACTTC. It specifies CASSLGAGGLLETQYF.

This clone was observed at least ten times. The chain carries TRBV5-6 and TRBJ1-2, with 10 bases aligning to TRBD1. Germline loops: CDR1 SGHDT, CDR2 YYEEEE. V lost 1 base to trimming and J lost 6 bases; unmatched junction nucleotides: 12. The length of the CDR3 is 17 residues. The CDR3 here is CASSLKGQGMWMDGYTF. CDR3 bases: TGTGCCAGCAGCTTGAAGGGACAGGGGATGTGGATGGATGGCTACACCTTC.

The chain combines TRBV3-1 (or the pseudogene TRBV3-2) with TRBJ1-2, with D maybe TRBD1 (6 bases). V was pared by 5 bases and J by 1 base, with 20 bases between. The germline gives CDR1 LGHDT, CDR2 YNNKEL (reference sequence). The CDR3 is 17 amino acids. The CDR3 protein is CASSTTPGQVLNYGYTF. The DNA of the CDR3 is TGTGCCAGCAGCACCACTCCGGGACAAGTCCTTAACTATGGCTACACCTTC.

The chain couples TRBV7-8 to TRBJ2-6, with 9 bases lining up with TRBD1. V was clipped by 1 base and J by 4 bases; unmatched bases: 8. In germline, CDR1 is SGHVS, CDR2 FQNEAQ. This CDR3 has 18 residues. The chain's CDR3 is CASSLGSYRGPGANVLTF. The DNA of the CDR3 is TGTGCCAGCAGCTTAGGCTCCTACAGGGGGCCGGGGGCCAACGTCCTGACTTTC.

V usage is TRBV7-3 and J usage is TRBJ2-1; unclear D gene. Per germline, CDR1 SGHTA and CDR2 FQGTGA. The length of the CDR3 is 12 residues. Trimming cost V 5 bases and J 7 bases, with 9 bases left between them. This chain's CDR3 is CASSQTGNEQFF. CDR3 nucleotides: TGTGCCAGCAGCCAAACGGGTAATGAGCAGTTCTTC.

The chain is built from TRBV6-5 and TRBJ1-5; TRBD1 matches 9 bases. The trim removed 6 bases at V and 7 bases at J, leaving 7 bases unmatched. The CDR3 is 14 residues long. The V gene's germline CDR1 is MNHEY and CDR2 SVGAGI. The CDR3 is CASRRDRDEQPQHF. The CDR3 region has the DNA TGTGCCAGCAGAAGGGACAGGGATGAACAGCCCCAGCATTTT.

V and J are TRBV2 and TRBJ2-4; TRBD1 matches 9 bases. Germline-derived CDR1 and CDR2 are SNHLY and FYNNEI. The CDR3 loop spans 13 amino acids. Trimming cost V 6 bases and J 7 bases; bases outside gene matches: 4. The CDR3 here is CASRQGATNIQYF. CDR3 DNA: TGTGCCAGCAGACAGGGGGCAACGAACATTCAGTACTTC.

The chain has TRBV5-4 and TRBJ1-2, with a tentative D call TRBD1 (5 bases). V shed 0 bases and J shed 0 bases, with 18 bases lying between them. CDR3 size: 18 residues. Germline loops: CDR1 SGHNT, CDR2 YYREEE (reference sequence). This chain's CDR3 is CASSLEIHRSMTNYGYTF. CDR3 nucleotide sequence: TGTGCCAGCAGCTTGGAAATTCACAGGAGTATGACTAACTATGGCTACACCTTC.

The chain couples TRBV5-4 to TRBJ2-7, with a tentative D call TRBD1 (6 bases). CDR1 is SGHNT and CDR2 is YYREEE in the germline V gene (reference sequence). This CDR3 is built from 13 residues. The germline V and J ends were trimmed by 4 bases and 2 bases, with 10 bases remaining between them. The chain's CDR3 is CASSIGQPYEQYF. CDR3 bases: TGTGCCAGCAGCATCGGACAGCCCTACGAGCAGTACTTC.

The chain couples TRBV21-1 to TRBJ1-2. TRBV21-1 is noted as a pseudogene. CDR3 length equals 14 residues. The DNA of the CDR3 is TGTGCCACCCTATTAAAAGCCGGTAACTATGGCTACACCTTC. Amino acids: CATLLKAGNYGYTF.

CDR3 bases: TGCAGCTCTTTCCGCGTGAACACTGAAGCTTTCTTT. The encoded protein is CSSFRVNTEAFF. The rearrangement uses TRBV29-1 and TRBJ1-1, with no clear D. The germline V gene has CDR1 SQVTM and CDR2 ANQGSEA. The CDR3 spans 12 residues. Trimming cost V 8 bases and J 0 bases, with 10 bases left between them.

This chain uses TRBV5-4 with TRBJ2-3, with D maybe TRBD2 (5 bases). In germline, CDR1 is SGHNT, CDR2 YYREEE (reference sequence). V was trimmed by 4 bases and J by 2 bases, leaving 20 bases between them. This CDR3 is 17 amino acids long. DNA for the CDR3: TGTGCCAGCAGCGACCTCCTGGATAGCGAATACACAGATACGCAGTATTTT. Residues: CASSDLLDSEYTDTQYF.

The chain combines TRBV5-5 with TRBJ1-4; 7 nucleotides match TRBD1. CDR3 length equals 14 residues. The V segment lost 4 bases and the J segment 0 bases; nucleotides outside the gene matches: 0. Germline CDR1 reads SGHKS; CDR2 reads YYEKEE (reference sequence). The DNA of the CDR3 is TGTGCCAGCAGCGGGACAGCAACTAATGAAAAACTGTTTTTT. Encoded protein: CASSGTATNEKLFF.

This chain uses TRBV6-5 with TRBJ2-3; D may be TRBD2 (6 bases). In germline, CDR1 is MNHEY, CDR2 SVGAGI. The CDR3 runs 16 residues. V gave up 0 bases and J gave up 4 bases, with 14 bases separating them. In DNA, the CDR3 is TGTGCCAGCAGTTACTCGATGGCTAGCGTTGCAGATACGCAGTATTTT. Translation gives CASSYSMASVADTQYF.

The J gene is TRBJ2-5, the V gene TRBV7-2; tentative D call: TRBD1 (6 bases). Germline V gene sequence: CDR1 SGHTA, CDR2 FQGNSA. Trimming took 1 base from V and 1 from J, leaving 13 bases between them. The CDR3 has 16 amino acids. DNA for the CDR3: TGTGCCAGCAGCTTAGGTAGTAGCAGGGGCCAAGAGACCCAGTACTTC. It translates to CASSLGSSRGQETQYF.

V is TRBV18 and J is TRBJ2-4; tentatively, D is TRBD2 (6 bases). This CDR3 has 13 amino acids. Germline loops: CDR1 KGHSH, CDR2 LQKENI. V lost 3 bases, J lost 6 bases, and 9 bases lay in between. CDR3 sequence reads: CASSPMGLNIQYF. The CDR3 DNA sequence: TGTGCCAGCTCACCTATGGGACTAAACATTCAGTACTTC.

This sequence joins TRBV5-1 and TRBJ1-4, with a possible D match to TRBD1 (6 bases). Trimming stripped 4 bases from V and 4 bases from J, with 14 bases between. The germline V gene has CDR1 SGHRS and CDR2 YFSETQ. The CDR3 spans 15 residues. The CDR3 DNA reads TGCGCCAGCAGCCCGGATGGGGGCCTTAATGAAAAACTGTTTTTT. As protein: CASSPDGGLNEKLFF.

The V and J genes are TRBV7-9 and TRBJ2-1, with D perhaps TRBD2 (6 bases). Germline loops: CDR1 SEHNR, CDR2 FQNEAQ (reference sequence). The CDR3 consists of 15 residues. V was trimmed by 4 bases and J by 2 bases, leaving 12 bases between them. The CDR3 loop reads CASSWTGVPYNEQFF. CDR3 DNA sequence: TGTGCCAGCAGCTGGACGGGGGTCCCCTACAATGAGCAGTTCTTC.

This clone was recorded once. In DNA, the CDR3 is TGTGCCAGCAGCTTGCTCAGGAGCAATCAGCCCCAGCATTTT. Translating gives CASSLLRSNQPQHF. J is TRBJ1-5 and V is TRBV5-6; D unresolved. The ends were cut back, 1 base at V and 1 base at J, with 6 bases in the middle. Per germline, CDR1 SGHDT and CDR2 YYEEEE. The CDR3 has 14 residues.